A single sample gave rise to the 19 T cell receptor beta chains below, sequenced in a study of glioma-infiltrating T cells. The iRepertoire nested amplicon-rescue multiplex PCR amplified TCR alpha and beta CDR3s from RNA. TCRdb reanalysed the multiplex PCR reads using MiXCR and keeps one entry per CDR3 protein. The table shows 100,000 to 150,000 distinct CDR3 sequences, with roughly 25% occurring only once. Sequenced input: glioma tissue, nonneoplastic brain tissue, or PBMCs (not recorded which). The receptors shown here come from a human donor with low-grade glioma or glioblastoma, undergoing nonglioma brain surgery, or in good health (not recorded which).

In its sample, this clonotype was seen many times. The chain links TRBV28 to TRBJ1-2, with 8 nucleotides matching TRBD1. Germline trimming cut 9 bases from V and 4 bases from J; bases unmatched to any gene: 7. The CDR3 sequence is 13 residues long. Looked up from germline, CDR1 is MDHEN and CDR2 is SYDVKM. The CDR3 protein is CASRTGPRYGYTF. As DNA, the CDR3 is TGTGCCAGTCGGACAGGGCCCCGCTATGGCTACACCTTC.

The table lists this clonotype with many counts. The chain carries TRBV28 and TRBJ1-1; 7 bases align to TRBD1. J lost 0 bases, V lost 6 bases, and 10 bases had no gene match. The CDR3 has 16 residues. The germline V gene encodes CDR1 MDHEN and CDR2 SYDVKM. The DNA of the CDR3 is TGTGCCAGCAGGTATTCGTCGGGACAGATGAACACTGAAGCTTTCTTT. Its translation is CASRYSSGQMNTEAFF.

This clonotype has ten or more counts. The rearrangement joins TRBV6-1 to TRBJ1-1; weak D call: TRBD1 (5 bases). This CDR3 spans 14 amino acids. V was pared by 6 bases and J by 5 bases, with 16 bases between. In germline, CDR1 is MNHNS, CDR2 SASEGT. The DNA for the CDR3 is TGTGCCAGCAGCGAACAGGACGGATGGACTGAAGCTTTCTTT. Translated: CASSEQDGWTEAFF.

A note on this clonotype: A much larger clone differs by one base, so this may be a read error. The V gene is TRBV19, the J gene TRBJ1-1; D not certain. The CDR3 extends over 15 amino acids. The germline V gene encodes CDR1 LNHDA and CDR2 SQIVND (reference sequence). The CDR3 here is CASSIVATANTKAFF. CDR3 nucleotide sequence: TGTGCCAGTAGTATAGTTGCGACGGCGAACACTAAAGCTTTCTTT.

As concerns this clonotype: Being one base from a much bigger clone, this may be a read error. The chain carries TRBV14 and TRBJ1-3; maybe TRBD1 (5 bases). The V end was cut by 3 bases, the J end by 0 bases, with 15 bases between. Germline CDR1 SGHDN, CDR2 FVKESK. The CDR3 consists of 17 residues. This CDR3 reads CASSHLGHSSSGNTIYF. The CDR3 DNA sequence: TGTGCCAGCAGCCACCTAGGACACAGCAGCTCTGGAAACACCATATATTTT.

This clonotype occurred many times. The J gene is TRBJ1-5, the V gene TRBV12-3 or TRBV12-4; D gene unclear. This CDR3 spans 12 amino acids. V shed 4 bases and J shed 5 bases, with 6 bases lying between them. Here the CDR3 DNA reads TGTGCCAGCAGTTCCTCAGATCAGCCCCAGCATTTT. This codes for CASSSSDQPQHF.

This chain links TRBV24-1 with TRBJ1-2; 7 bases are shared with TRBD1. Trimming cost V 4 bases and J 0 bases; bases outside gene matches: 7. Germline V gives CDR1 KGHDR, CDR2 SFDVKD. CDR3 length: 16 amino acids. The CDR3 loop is CATSDRQGKTNYGYTF. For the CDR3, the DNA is TGTGCCACCAGTGACCGACAGGGAAAAACTAACTATGGCTACACCTTC.

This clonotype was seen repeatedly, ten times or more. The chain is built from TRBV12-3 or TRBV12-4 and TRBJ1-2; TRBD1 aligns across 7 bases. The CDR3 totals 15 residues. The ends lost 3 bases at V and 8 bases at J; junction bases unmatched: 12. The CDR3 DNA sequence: TGTGCCAGCAGTTTGACAGGGACAGTGACGTTGGGCTACACCTTC. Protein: CASSLTGTVTLGYTF.

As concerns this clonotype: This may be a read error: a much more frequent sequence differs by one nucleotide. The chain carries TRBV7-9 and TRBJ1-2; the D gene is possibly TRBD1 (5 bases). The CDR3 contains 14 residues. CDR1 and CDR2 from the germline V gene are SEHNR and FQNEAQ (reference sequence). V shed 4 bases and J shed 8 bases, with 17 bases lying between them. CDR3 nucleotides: TGTGCCAGCAGCTCCAAAAGGGACTTAGGCGGCTACACCTTC. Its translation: CASSSKRDLGGYTF.

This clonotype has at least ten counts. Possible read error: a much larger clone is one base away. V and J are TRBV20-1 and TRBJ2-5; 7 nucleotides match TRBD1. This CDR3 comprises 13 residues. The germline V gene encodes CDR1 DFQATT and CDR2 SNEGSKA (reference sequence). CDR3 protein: CSNRQGEIETQCF. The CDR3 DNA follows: TGCAGCAACAGACAGGGCGAGATCGAGACCCAGTGCTTC.

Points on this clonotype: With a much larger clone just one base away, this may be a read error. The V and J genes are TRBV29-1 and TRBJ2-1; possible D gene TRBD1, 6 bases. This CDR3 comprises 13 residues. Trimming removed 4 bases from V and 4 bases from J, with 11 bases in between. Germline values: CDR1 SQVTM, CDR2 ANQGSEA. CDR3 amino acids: CSVAKDRYNEQFF. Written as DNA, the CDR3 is TGCAGCGTTGCTAAGGACAGATACAATGAGCAGTTCTTC.

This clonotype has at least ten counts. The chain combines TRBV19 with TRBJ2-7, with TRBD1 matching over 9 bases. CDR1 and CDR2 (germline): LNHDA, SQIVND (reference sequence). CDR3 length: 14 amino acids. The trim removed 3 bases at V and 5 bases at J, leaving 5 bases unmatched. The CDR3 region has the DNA TGTGCCAGTAGTATTCGGGACAGGGTCCACGAGCAGTACTTC. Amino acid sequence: CASSIRDRVHEQYF.

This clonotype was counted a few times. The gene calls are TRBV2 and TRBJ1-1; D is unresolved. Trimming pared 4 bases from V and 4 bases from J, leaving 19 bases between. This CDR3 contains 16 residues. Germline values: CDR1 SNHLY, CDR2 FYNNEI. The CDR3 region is CASSGPRETPGTEAFF. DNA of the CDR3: TGTGCCAGCAGTGGACCCCGGGAGACCCCCGGCACTGAAGCTTTCTTT.

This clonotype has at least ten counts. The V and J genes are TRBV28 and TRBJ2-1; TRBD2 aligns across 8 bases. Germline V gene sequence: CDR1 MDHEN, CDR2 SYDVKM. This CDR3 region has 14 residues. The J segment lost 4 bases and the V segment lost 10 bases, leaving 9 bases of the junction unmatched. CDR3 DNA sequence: TGTGCCACCGCGCGGTCTAGCGGGTACAATGAGCAGTTCTTC. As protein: CATARSSGYNEQFF.

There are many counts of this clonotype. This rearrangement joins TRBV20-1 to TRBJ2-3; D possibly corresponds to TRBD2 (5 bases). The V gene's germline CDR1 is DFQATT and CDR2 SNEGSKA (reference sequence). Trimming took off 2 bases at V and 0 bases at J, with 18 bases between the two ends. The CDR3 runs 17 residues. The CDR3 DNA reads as TGCAGTGCTAGACAACTAGATCGAGTCCGGAGCACAGATACGCAGTATTTT. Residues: CSARQLDRVRSTDTQYF.

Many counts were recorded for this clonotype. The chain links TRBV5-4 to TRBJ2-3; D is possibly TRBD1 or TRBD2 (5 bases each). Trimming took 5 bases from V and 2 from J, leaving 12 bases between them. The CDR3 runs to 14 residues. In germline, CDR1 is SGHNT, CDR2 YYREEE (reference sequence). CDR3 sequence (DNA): TGTGCCAGCAGTTTATCGGGACCCACAGATACGCAGTATTTT. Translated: CASSLSGPTDTQYF.

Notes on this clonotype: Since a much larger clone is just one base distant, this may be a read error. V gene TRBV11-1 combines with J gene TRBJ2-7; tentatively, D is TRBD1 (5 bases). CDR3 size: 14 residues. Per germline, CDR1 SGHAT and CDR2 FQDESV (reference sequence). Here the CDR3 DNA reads TGTGCCAGCAGCTTAGGAGGCAGGGCCGGCGAGAAGTACTTC. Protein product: CASSLGGRAGEKYF.

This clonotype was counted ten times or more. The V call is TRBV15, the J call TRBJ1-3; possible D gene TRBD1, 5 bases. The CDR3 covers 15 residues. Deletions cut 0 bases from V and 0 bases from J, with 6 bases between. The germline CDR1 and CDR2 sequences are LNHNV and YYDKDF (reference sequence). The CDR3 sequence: CATSRDGGSGNTIYF. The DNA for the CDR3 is TGTGCCACCAGCAGAGATGGGGGCTCTGGAAACACCATATATTTT.

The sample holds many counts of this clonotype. Here the CDR3 DNA reads TGTGCCAGTAGCCCCCTTCAGGCCGGCACAGATACGCAGTATTTT. The encoded protein is CASSPLQAGTDTQYF. V usage is TRBV19 and J usage is TRBJ2-3, with D unclear. CDR3 length: 15 amino acids. The ends were cut back, 6 bases at V and 1 base at J, with 14 bases in the middle. CDR1 is LNHDA, CDR2 SQIVND, per germline (reference sequence). Together with reference TRBV19 and TRBJ2-3, the CDR3 gives the full variable domain: DGGITQSPKYLFRKEGQNVTLSCEQNLNHDAMYWYRQDPGQGLRLIYYSQIVNDFQKGDIAEGYSVSREKKESFPLTVTSAQKNPTAFYLCASSPLQAGTDTQYFGPGTRLTVL.